These 14 T cell receptor beta chains originate from one sample sequenced in a study of regulatory T cells in long-lasting Graves disease. The sample's time point: newly diagnosed GD, antithyroid drugs for less than 3 months. Following extraction of RNA from PBMCs, that RNA was used to make the TCR library. Building the TCR beta libraries relied on iRepertoire HTBI primers, and CDR3 regions underwent Arm-PCR. TCRdb reprocessed the multiplex PCR reads via MiXCR and lists one record per CDR3 protein. The table has a few hundred thousand distinct CDR3 sequences, roughly 17% seen once. The same specimen was also included in a second study, on T cells in Graves' hyperthyroidism and ophthalmopathy.

The source material was peripheral blood mononuclear cells (PBMCs), sampled at new diagnosis, from a patient treated with antithyroid drugs. The receptors were sampled from a woman under 30 with Graves disease.

CDR3 bases: TGTGCCAGCAGCTTTAGGCGACAGGGCCAAGAGACCCAGTACTTC. Its protein product is CASSFRRQGQETQYF. J is TRBJ2-5 and V is TRBV7-6, with 7 positions matching TRBD1. V shed 3 bases, J shed 1 base, and the junction held 5 bases outside the gene matches. The CDR3 length is 15 residues. From germline, CDR1 is SGHVS and CDR2 FNYEAQ.

In its sample, this clonotype was seen many times. V is TRBV12-5 and J is TRBJ2-1, with a possible D match to TRBD1 (5 bases). CDR1 and CDR2 from the germline V gene are LGHNT and FRNRAP. V dropped 2 bases and J dropped 9 bases, with 11 bases sitting between them. This CDR3 comprises 13 residues. This CDR3 reads CASGLTQQGEQFF. The CDR3 DNA reads TGTGCTAGTGGTTTGACTCAGCAGGGTGAGCAGTTCTTC.

This clonotype was counted a few times. This sequence joins TRBV7-9 and TRBJ2-1; D perhaps matches TRBD1 (6 bases). The CDR3 spans 15 residues. V was clipped by 5 bases and J by 7 bases, with 18 bases between them. Looked up from germline, CDR1 is SEHNR and CDR2 is FQNEAQ (reference sequence). The CDR3 DNA reads as TGTGCCAGCAGCAAAGTAGGGGGAGAGAAAAATGAGCAGTTCTTC. This translates into CASSKVGGEKNEQFF.

J is TRBJ2-7 and V is TRBV2, with a possible D match to TRBD2 (6 bases). Germline CDR1 reads SNHLY; CDR2 reads FYNNEI. CDR3 length equals 15 residues. V was pared by 6 bases and J by 0 bases, with 15 bases between. This chain's CDR3 is CASSPAAGISYEQYF. The CDR3 region has the DNA TGTGCCAGCAGCCCAGCTGCGGGAATCTCCTACGAGCAGTACTTC.

V gene TRBV3-1 combines with J gene TRBJ2-7; 9 positions match TRBD2. This CDR3 has 16 amino acids. V trimming: 0 bases; J trimming: 3 bases; junction bases outside the gene matches: 6. Germline values: CDR1 LGHDT, CDR2 YNNKEL (reference sequence). The CDR3 DNA is TGTGCCAGCAGCCAAGACCCCGGGACTAGCCGCTACGAGCAGTACTTC. Protein sequence: CASSQDPGTSRYEQYF.

This clonotype was observed a few times. CDR3 sequence: CASSLEGPNTEAFF. The DNA of the CDR3 is TGTGCCAGCAGTTTAGAGGGGCCGAACACTGAAGCTTTCTTT. V and J are TRBV12-3 or TRBV12-4 and TRBJ1-1; tentatively, D is TRBD1 (5 bases). This CDR3 is 14 amino acids long. Trimming took off 1 base at V and 1 base at J, with 7 bases between the two ends.

This clonotype was observed many times. This chain links TRBV28 with TRBJ2-4; 9 bases agree with TRBD1. Germline CDR1 reads MDHEN; CDR2 reads SYDVKM. V dropped 5 bases and J dropped 2; count of bases not matched to a gene: 4. This CDR3 contains 15 residues. The CDR3 protein is CASSVQGASKNIQYF. The DNA of the CDR3 is TGTGCCAGCAGTGTACAGGGGGCTTCCAAAAACATTCAGTACTTC.

The V and J genes are TRBV9 and TRBJ2-1; a weak D match, TRBD2 (5 bases). This CDR3 has 12 amino acids. In germline, CDR1 is SGDLS, CDR2 YYNGEE. V was cut by 2 bases and J by 8 bases, with 8 bases left in between. CDR3 sequence: CASSVRGYEQFF. CDR3 bases: TGTGCCAGCAGCGTCCGCGGGTATGAGCAGTTCTTC.

Many counts were recorded for this clonotype. V gene TRBV30 combines with J gene TRBJ2-7; tentatively, D is TRBD1 (6 bases). Trimming removed 1 base at V and 2 bases at J, with 9 bases between. This CDR3 has 13 amino acids. The germline CDR1 and CDR2 sequences are GTSNPN and SVGIG (reference sequence). CDR3: CAWSEQGPYEQYF. Written as DNA, the CDR3 is TGTGCCTGGAGTGAACAGGGACCCTACGAGCAGTACTTC.

This clonotype was counted between two and nine times. The J gene is TRBJ1-1, the V gene TRBV20-1; weak D call: TRBD1 (5 bases). This CDR3 region has 12 residues. The germline V gene encodes CDR1 DFQATT and CDR2 SNEGSKA (reference sequence). V lost 3 bases and J 8 bases, leaving 13 bases between the germline ends. Here the CDR3 reads CSARSGAAEAFF. The CDR3 DNA reads TGCAGTGCTAGGTCCGGGGCCGCCGAAGCTTTCTTT.

This clonotype came up many times. The chain links TRBV5-6 to TRBJ2-3, with 14 nucleotides matching TRBD2. The CDR3 consists of 19 residues. The V and J ends lost 4 bases and 8 bases, in that order; junction bases with no gene match: 18. Germline CDR1 SGHDT, CDR2 YYEEEE. CDR3 nucleotide sequence: TGTGCCAGCAGCCCGGTCCCCTTGACTAGCGGGAGGGCCGGGGGTACGCAGTATTTT. Translated: CASSPVPLTSGRAGGTQYF.

The chain links TRBV19 to TRBJ1-5, with D possibly TRBD1 on 6 matching bases. This CDR3 region has 13 residues. V lost 5 bases to trimming and J lost 6 bases, with 11 bases between them. Germline V CDR1 and CDR2: LNHDA, SQIVND (reference sequence). DNA of the CDR3: TGTGCCAGTAGTGTCGAGGGGGTTCAGCCCCAGCATTTT. It translates to CASSVEGVQPQHF.

This clonotype showed up many times. V gene TRBV30 combines with J gene TRBJ2-5, with D perhaps TRBD1 or TRBD2 (5 bases each). V was cut by 5 bases and J by 2 bases, with 15 bases left in between. The CDR3 spans 14 residues. The germline gives CDR1 GTSNPN, CDR2 SVGIG (reference sequence). CDR3 coding DNA: TGTGCCTGGGAGGGACGCGCGCATCAAGAGACCCAGTACTTC. It encodes CAWEGRAHQETQYF. Using reference TRBV30 and TRBJ2-5 for the parts outside the CDR3, the full variable domain is SQTIHQWPATLVQPVGSPLSLECTVEGTSNPNLYWYRQAAGRGLQLLFYSVGIGQISSEVPQNLSASRPQDRQFILSSKKLLLSDSGFYLCAWEGRAHQETQYFGPGTRLLVL.

The table lists this clonotype with many counts. The rearrangement uses TRBV2 and TRBJ2-7; 11 nucleotides line up with TRBD2. This CDR3 is built from 15 residues. Unmatched junction bases numbered 9, after V lost 6 bases and J lost 5 bases. Germline lookup yields CDR1 SNHLY and CDR2 FYNNEI. CDR3 nucleotide sequence: TGTGCCAGCAGCCCCTCTAGCGGGAGGATGAACGAGCAGTACTTC. This gives the protein CASSPSSGRMNEQYF.